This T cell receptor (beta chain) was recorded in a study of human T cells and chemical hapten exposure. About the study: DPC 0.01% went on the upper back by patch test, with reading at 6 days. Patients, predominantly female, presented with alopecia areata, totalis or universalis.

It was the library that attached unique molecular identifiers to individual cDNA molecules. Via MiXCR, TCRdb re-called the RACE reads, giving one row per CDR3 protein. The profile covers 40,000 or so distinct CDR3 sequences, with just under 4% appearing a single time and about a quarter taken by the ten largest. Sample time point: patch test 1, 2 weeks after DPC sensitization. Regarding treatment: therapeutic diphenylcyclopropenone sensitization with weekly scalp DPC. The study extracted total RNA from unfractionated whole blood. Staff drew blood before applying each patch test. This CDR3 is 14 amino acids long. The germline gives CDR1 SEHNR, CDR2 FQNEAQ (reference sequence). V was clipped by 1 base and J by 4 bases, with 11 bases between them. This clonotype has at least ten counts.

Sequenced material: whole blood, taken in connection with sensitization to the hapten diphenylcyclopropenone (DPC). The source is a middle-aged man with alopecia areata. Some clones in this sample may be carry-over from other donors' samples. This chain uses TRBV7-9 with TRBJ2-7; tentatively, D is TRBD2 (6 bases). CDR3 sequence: CASSLEGGRYEQYF. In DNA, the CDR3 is TGTGCCAGCAGCTTAGAGGGAGGACGTTACGAGCAGTACTTC.